This TCR beta chain was retrieved from a study of OX40 agonist ivuxolimab in advanced cancers. Overall study context: Patients in dose escalation had liver, melanoma, kidney or head and neck cancers. The eligibility criteria allowed prior anti-PD-1, anti-PD-L1 or anti-CTLA-4 therapy, and under 50% had some. Two cutaneous melanoma patients and one hepatocellular carcinoma patient, three in all, had partial responses.

TCRdb's table, derived via immunoSEQ multiplex PCR, lists solely in-frame clones and lacks some. The repertoire consists of some 76,000 clones, with over 75% occurring once and the leading ten covering roughly 7%. Peripheral blood came from all dose cohorts at three timepoints. Here the sequenced sample was CD4+ or CD8+ T cells sorted from blood, taken in a trial of the OX40 agonist ivuxolimab. This receptor was taken from an adult with an advanced solid tumor such as melanoma, head and neck, liver or kidney cancer.

For the CDR3, the DNA is TGTGCCAGCAGTTACTCTGGGGAAAAACTGTTTTTT. Translating it yields CASSYSGEKLFF. This chain joins TRBV6-5 and TRBJ1-4; D not resolved. Germline lookup yields CDR1 MNHEY and CDR2 SVGAGI. The CDR3 is 12 residues long. V gave up 0 bases and J gave up 8 bases, with 4 bases separating them.